This T cell receptor beta chain is drawn from a study of shared clonotypes between healthy human individuals. Findings and caveats of the study: Sharing of clonotypes among donors was expected to vary with sequencing depth. Shared across several donors were around 5% of the naive CD4 clonotypes. What naive subsets generally showed was a larger estimated richness than memory subsets showed.

As for this clone: Its antigen is unidentified.

Sequenced by immunoSEQ multiplex PCR; TCRdb stores in-frame clones only, minus some. The sample holds around 1.9 million clones; about 94% are singletons and the top ten take around 1.7%. CD45RO-negative, CCR7-selected cells formed the naive CD8 fraction, which excluded terminally differentiated effector memory CD45RA+ cells. All donors were Caucasian adults living in Nashville, Tennessee. The CDR3 runs 14 residues. Germline V gene sequence: CDR1 SGHVS, CDR2 FNYEAQ. Trimming pared 5 bases from V and 4 bases from J, leaving 15 bases between. V and J are TRBV7-6 and TRBJ2-7; D is unclear. The sequenced sample was naive CD8+ T cells from PBMCs. The sequence derives from a man between 18 and 35 years old in good health. Some clones in this sample may be carry-over from other donors' samples. The CDR3 sequence is CASSPRSRLYEQYF. The CDR3 DNA follows: TGTGCCAGCAGCCCCCGCAGTAGGTTATACGAGCAGTACTTC.